A selection of T cell receptor beta chains follows, all from one sample in a study of blood T cell repertoires in COVID-19. Method: immunoSEQ multiplex PCR; TCRdb's copy keeps in-frame clones and lacks some. Of roughly 250,000 clones listed, approximately 83% are singletons. Sequencing was carried out using peripheral blood. The receptors were sampled from a person aged 65-85 years with COVID-19, enrolled during active disease. Both conserved end residues are part of each CDR3. Each record gives: clone size, V gene, D gene, J gene, CDR3 DNA, CDR3 protein. The D gene is left open where the match is weak. Expanded clones are given a class, and other clones once, few, many or no size at all.

few,TRBV7-2,TRBD1,TRBJ1-2,TGTGCCAGCAGCTTAGCCGGGACAGGGTGGGCCTATGGCTACACCTTC,CASSLAGTGWAYGYTF
-,TRBV7-9,-,TRBJ1-3,TGTGCCAGCAGCTTATATGGTGAGCTTGGAAACACCATATATTTT,CASSLYGELGNTIYF
-,TRBV24-1,-,TRBJ2-3,TGTGCCACCAGTTGGACTGCTCGCACAGATACGCAGTATTTT,CATSWTARTDTQYF
-,TRBV4-3,-,TRBJ1-1,TGCGCCAGCAGCCAAGATCTTAGCGGAGTAGGCACTGAAGCTTTCTTT,CASSQDLSGVGTEAFF
-,TRBV9,TRBD1,TRBJ2-1,TGTGCCAGCAGCGTACTAGGACAGGGCCGCAATGAGCAGTTCTTC,CASSVLGQGRNEQFF
once,TRBV7-2,-,TRBJ1-5,TGTGCCAGCAGCTTATTTCCAGGGGATGGTCAGCCCCAGCATTTT,CASSLFPGDGQPQHF
-,TRBV6-5,TRBD1,TRBJ1-1,TGTGCCAGCAGTTATAAGGGGGCAATTTTTAACACTGAAGCTTTCTTT,CASSYKGAIFNTEAFF
-,TRBV19,-,TRBJ2-5,TGTGCCAGTAGTATTCCAGGGATGGAGACCCAGTACTTC,CASSIPGMETQYF
-,TRBV18,TRBD1,TRBJ1-2,TGTGCCAGCTCACCAGGACAGGGGTACACCTTC,CASSPGQGYTF
once,TRBV9,TRBD2,TRBJ2-1,TGTGCCAGCAGTAGAGATGGGACTAACCACAATGAGCAGTTCTTC,CASSRDGTNHNEQFF
-,TRBV15,-,TRBJ1-6,TGTGCCACCAGCAGAGAAGGGGTGGGTTCACCCCTCCACTTT,CATSREGVGSPLHF
-,TRBV6-5,TRBD2,TRBJ2-7,TGTGCCACCATCAGTAATAGCGGGCTGTACGAGCAGTACTTC,CATISNSGLYEQYF
-,TRBV24-1,-,TRBJ2-1,TGTGCCACCAAGCCGGAAGGGGCCCACAATGAGCAGTTCTTC,CATKPEGAHNEQFF
-,TRBV27,-,TRBJ2-7,TGTGCCAGCAGTTATCCAGGAGGATACGAGCAGTACTTC,CASSYPGGYEQYF
-,TRBV7-2,-,TRBJ2-3,TGTGCCAGCAGCTTAGGATTGACAACTTGGGTCACAGATACGCAGTATTTT,CASSLGLTTWVTDTQYF
-,TRBV5-5,TRBD2,TRBJ2-7,TGTGCCAGCAGCTTACGCGTCGGACTAGCGGGACACTACGAGCAGTACTTC,CASSLRVGLAGHYEQYF
-,TRBV27,-,TRBJ1-5,TGTGCCAGCAGTTCCCTAGGGAGGGGTCAGCCCCAGCATTTT,CASSSLGRGQPQHF
-,TRBV18,TRBD1,TRBJ1-1,TGTGCCAGCTCACTAGGACAGGGGGATTTCTTT,CASSLGQGDFF
once,TRBV28,TRBD1,TRBJ2-5,TGTGCCAGCAGTTTATACACAGGGGGTTTGTTAGAGACCCAGTACTTC,CASSLYTGGLLETQYF
-,TRBV19,TRBD1,TRBJ1-2,TGTGCCAGTAATTTACAGGGGGCGCAGAACTATGGCTACACCTTC,CASNLQGAQNYGYTF
-,TRBV29-1,-,TRBJ2-7,TGCAGCGTTTCGACAGCTACCTACGAGCAGTACTTC,CSVSTATYEQYF
-,TRBV9,TRBD1,TRBJ1-2,TGTGCCAGCAGCATCGGGACAGGGGGAGTAGGCTACACCTTC,CASSIGTGGVGYTF